These 17 T cell receptor beta chains were all obtained from the same sample, sequenced in a study of T-cell memory formation after mild COVID-19. TCRdb redid the calling of the 5' RACE reads with MiXCR, one entry per CDR3 protein. The table shows about 290,000 distinct CDR3 sequences, with roughly 15% occurring only once. The source material was PBMCs or a T cell subset sorted from them (not recorded which). The receptors were gathered from a man younger than 35 who had mild COVID-19 (a few samples of this study predate the infection). Cell type and time point are not known.

This sequence joins TRBV5-1 and TRBJ1-6, with D uncertain. Germline loops: CDR1 SGHRS, CDR2 YFSETQ. The CDR3 extends over 15 amino acids. V was pared by 0 bases and J by 8 bases, with 12 bases between. CDR3 nucleotides: TGCGCCAGCAGCTTGGCCGGCCCCAGTTATTCACCCCTCCACTTT. It is translated as CASSLAGPSYSPLHF.

J is TRBJ2-5 and V is TRBV1; the D call TRBD2 from the table was never checked on the DNA. TRBV1 is a pseudogene segment. The CDR3 has 20 amino acids. For the CDR3, the DNA is TGCACCAGCAGCCAAGATAGCGAGCGGGGGCTCAGTCACGGGCCGGAGACCCAGTACTTC. The encoded protein is CTSSQDSERGLSHGPETQYF.

This clonotype was seen a handful of times. The chain employs TRBV7-2 and TRBJ1-2; D remains ambiguous. Germline-derived CDR1 and CDR2 are SGHTA and FQGNSA. Between the trimmed V and J ends, which lost 1 base and 3 bases, there was a span of 9 bases. This CDR3 is built from 14 residues. The chain's CDR3 is CASSLVTLDYGYTF. In DNA, the CDR3 is TGTGCCAGCAGCTTAGTCACCTTAGACTATGGCTACACCTTC.

The chain combines TRBV4-2 with TRBJ1-4, with D unresolved. The CDR3 has 16 residues. The V and J ends lost 3 bases and 4 bases respectively, with 15 bases between them. The V gene's germline CDR1 is LGHNA and CDR2 YNFKEQ. This chain's CDR3 is CASSHPSGRGNEKLFF. CDR3 in DNA: TGTGCCAGCAGCCACCCATCCGGCCGGGGTAATGAAAAACTGTTTTTT.

The V gene is TRBV12-3 or TRBV12-4, the J gene TRBJ2-2, with TRBD1 identical over 7 bases. The CDR3 contains 15 residues. V lost 3 bases, J lost 2 bases, and 3 bases stayed unmatched. CDR3 region: CASSFWDSNTGELFF. CDR3 bases: TGTGCCAGCAGTTTCTGGGACAGCAACACCGGGGAGCTGTTTTTT.

This clonotype was detected many times. The V call is TRBV5-4, the J call TRBJ2-1; D may be TRBD2 (6 bases). CDR3 size: 15 residues. V lost 4 bases, J lost 3 bases, and 14 bases lay in between. Per the germline V gene, CDR1 is SGHNT and CDR2 is YYREEE (reference sequence). The CDR3 coding sequence is TGTGCCAGCAGCCCGGACTATTCGTACTACAATGAGCAGTTCTTC. It is translated as CASSPDYSYYNEQFF.

This clonotype came up many times. The chain recombines TRBV10-3 with TRBJ2-3; 10 nucleotides agree with TRBD2. Trimming cost V 4 bases and J 2 bases; bases outside gene matches: 6. The CDR3 is 16 amino acids. The V gene's germline CDR1 is ENHRY and CDR2 SYGVKD. CDR3 in amino acids: CAISGSSGGYTDTQYF. Written as DNA, the CDR3 is TGTGCCATCAGTGGCTCTAGCGGGGGTTACACAGATACGCAGTATTTT.

The genes are TRBV12-3 or TRBV12-4 and TRBJ2-7; 8 positions match TRBD1. The CDR3 is 16 residues long. V shed 5 bases and J 2 bases; nucleotides not matched to a gene: 11. CDR3 nucleotide sequence: TGTGCCAGCAGTCTCTCAGCCGGACAGGGAACCTACGAGCAGTACTTC. Translating it yields CASSLSAGQGTYEQYF.

This clonotype was observed a handful of times. V is TRBV27 and J is TRBJ2-5; D gene uncertain. The V gene lost 5 bases and the J gene lost 0 bases, with 13 bases spanning the gap. The germline V gene has CDR1 MNHEY and CDR2 SMNVEV (reference sequence). The CDR3 consists of 15 residues. This CDR3 is CASSPGPPYQETQYF. The CDR3 nucleotides are TGTGCCAGCAGTCCCGGACCTCCGTACCAAGAGACCCAGTACTTC.

V and J are TRBV7-3 and TRBJ2-7; 9 bases match TRBD1. Germline-derived CDR1 and CDR2 are SGHTA and FQGTGA. The CDR3 sequence is 13 residues long. The trim removed 4 bases at V and 5 bases at J, leaving 3 bases unmatched. The CDR3 DNA reads TGTGCCAGCAGCTGGGGACAGGGTGACGAGCAGTACTTC. Protein sequence: CASSWGQGDEQYF.

This clonotype was observed a handful of times. This chain joins TRBV6-2 or TRBV6-3 and TRBJ2-5; TRBD2 matches 7 bases. CDR3 size: 14 residues. Germline-derived CDR1 and CDR2 are MNHEY and SVGEGT. After removal of 8 bases from V and 4 bases from J, the junction contained 10 bases not matched to a gene. CDR3 nucleotides: TGTGCCAGCTCGATCCTAGCGGCAAGAGAGACCCAGTACTTC. Its protein is CASSILAARETQYF.

J is TRBJ1-1 and V is TRBV5-1, with D perhaps TRBD1 (5 bases). Germline CDR1 SGHRS, CDR2 YFSETQ. The V gene lost 6 bases and the J gene lost 4 bases, with 16 bases spanning the gap. CDR3 length: 14 residues. For the CDR3, the DNA is TGCGCCAGCAAAGCCAACCCTACAGGCACTGAAGCTTTCTTT. It yields the protein CASKANPTGTEAFF.

The CDR3 loop is CASSYPENIQYF. DNA for the CDR3: TGTGCCAGCAGTTACCCGGAAAACATTCAGTACTTC. The chain has TRBV6-2 or TRBV6-3 and TRBJ2-4; D remains ambiguous. The V gene lost 2 bases and the J gene lost 5 bases, with 4 bases spanning the gap. The germline gives CDR1 MNHEY, CDR2 SVGEGT. The CDR3 runs to 12 residues.

The chain combines TRBV30 with TRBJ2-7; 7 positions agree with TRBD1. The CDR3 is made up of 13 amino acids. Losses at the gene ends were 2 bases for V and 6 bases for J; bases not matched to a gene: 7. The germline V gene has CDR1 GTSNPN and CDR2 SVGIG (reference sequence). The CDR3 DNA follows: TGTGCCTGGAGTTCCGCGACAGGGACCGAGCAGTACTTC. Protein: CAWSSATGTEQYF.

This clonotype was seen a handful of times. The V call is TRBV7-2, the J call TRBJ1-5; 9 bases fit TRBD1. This CDR3 comprises 18 residues. Germline loops: CDR1 SGHTA, CDR2 FQGNSA. Trimming at V came to 1 base and at J to 0 bases, leaving 7 bases not matched to a gene. The CDR3 is CASSLVGTGRYSNQPQHF. The CDR3, as DNA: TGTGCCAGCAGCTTAGTAGGGACAGGGAGATATAGCAATCAGCCCCAGCATTTT. The full variable domain, its missing parts supplied by reference TRBV7-2 and TRBJ1-5, is GAGVSQSPSNKVTEKGKDVELRCDPISGHTALYWYRQSLGQGLEFLIYFQGNSAPDKSGLPSDRFSAERTGGSVSTLTIQRTQQEDSAVYLCASSLVGTGRYSNQPQHFGDGTRLSIL.

The chain couples TRBV12-3 or TRBV12-4 to TRBJ2-3; TRBD2 agrees at 8 bases. This CDR3 region has 18 residues. The junction had 17 bases not matched to a gene; V was cut back by 5 bases and J by 4 bases. This chain's CDR3 is CASSRTSKNSFSPDTQYF. The CDR3 DNA is TGTGCCAGCAGTCGGACTAGCAAAAACTCCTTCTCTCCAGATACGCAGTATTTT.

The chain couples TRBV7-9 to TRBJ2-3; possible D gene TRBD2, 7 bases. V was cut by 2 bases and J by 6 bases, with 12 bases left in between. Germline V lookup: CDR1 SEHNR, CDR2 FQNEAQ (reference sequence). The length of the CDR3 is 14 residues. The CDR3: CASSLWRGRDTQYF. The CDR3 nucleotides read TGTGCCAGCAGCTTATGGCGGGGGCGGGATACGCAGTATTTT.